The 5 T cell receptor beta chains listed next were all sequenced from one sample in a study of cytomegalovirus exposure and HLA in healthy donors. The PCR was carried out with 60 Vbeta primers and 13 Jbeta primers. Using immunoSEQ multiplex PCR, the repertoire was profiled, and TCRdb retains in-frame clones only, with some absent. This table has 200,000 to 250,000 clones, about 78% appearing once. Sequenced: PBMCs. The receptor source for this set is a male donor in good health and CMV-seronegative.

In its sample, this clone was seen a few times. CDR3 nucleotides: TGTGCCAGCACTAGGACGGACTCAGCCTACGAGCAGTACTTC. Translation: CASTRTDSAYEQYF. V gene TRBV6-1 combines with J gene TRBJ2-7, with TRBD2 as a possible D gene (5 bases). Between the trimmed V and J ends, which lost 7 bases and 2 bases, there was a span of 15 bases. CDR1 and CDR2 (germline): MNHNS, SASEGT. The CDR3 covers 14 residues.

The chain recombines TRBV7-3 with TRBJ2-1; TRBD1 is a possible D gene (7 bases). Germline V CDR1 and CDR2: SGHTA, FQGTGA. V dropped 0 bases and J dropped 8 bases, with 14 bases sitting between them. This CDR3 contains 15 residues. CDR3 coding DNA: TGTGCCAGCAGCTTAACTTCGGCAGGGGGGTATGAGCAGTTCTTC. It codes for CASSLTSAGGYEQFF.

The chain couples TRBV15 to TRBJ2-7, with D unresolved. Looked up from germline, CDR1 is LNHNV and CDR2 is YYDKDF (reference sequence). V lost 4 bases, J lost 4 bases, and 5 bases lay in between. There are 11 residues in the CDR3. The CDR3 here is CATSIIYEQYF. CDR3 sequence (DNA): TGTGCCACCAGCATAATTTACGAGCAGTACTTC.

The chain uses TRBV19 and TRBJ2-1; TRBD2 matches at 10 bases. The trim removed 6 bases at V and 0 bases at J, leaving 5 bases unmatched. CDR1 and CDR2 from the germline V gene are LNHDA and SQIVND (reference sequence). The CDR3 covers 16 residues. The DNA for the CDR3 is TGTGCCAGTAGGCCGACTAGCGGGTACTCCTACAATGAGCAGTTCTTC. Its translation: CASRPTSGYSYNEQFF.

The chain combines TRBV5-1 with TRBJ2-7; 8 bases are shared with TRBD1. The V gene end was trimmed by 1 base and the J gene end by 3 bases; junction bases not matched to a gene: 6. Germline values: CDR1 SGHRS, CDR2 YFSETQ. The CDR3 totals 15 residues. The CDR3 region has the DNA TGCGCCAGCAGCTTGTTGGCAGGGGGCGGCTACGAGCAGTACTTC. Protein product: CASSLLAGGGYEQYF.